The rows below give T cell receptor beta chains drawn from one sample of a study of vaccination and CD4 T cells after COVID-19. TCRdb called the PCR reads again in MiXCR, with one record for every CDR3 protein. The data contain 15,000 to 20,000 distinct CDR3 sequences, 56% of them singletons. These receptors' targets are unknown. The sequencing sample was made of CD4+ T cells from blood, cultured in vitro. Receptors were obtained from a human donor who had recovered from COVID-19. Each CDR3 is given with its conserved first and last residue. Fields, in order: clone size, D gene, V gene, J gene, CDR3 protein, CDR3 DNA. D genes are given only for firm matches. Rows may omit the clone size; those that give it use once, few, many or a size class.

few	NA	TRBV20-1	TRBJ2-1	CSARVFTPTSYNEQFF	TGCAGTGCTAGAGTCTTCACCCCCACGTCCTACAATGAGCAGTTCTTC
NA	NA	TRBV20-1	TRBJ1-1	CSASRGATEAFF	TGCAGTGCTTCTAGGGGCGCGACTGAAGCTTTCTTT
NA	NA	TRBV27	TRBJ1-1	CASRLPGTSRQAFF	TGTGCCAGCAGACTGCCCGGGACGTCGAGGCAAGCTTTCTTT
NA	NA	TRBV7-3	TRBJ1-1	CASSLTINTEAFF	TGTGCCAGCAGCTTGACAATCAACACTGAAGCTTTCTTT
NA	NA	TRBV5-1	TRBJ2-7	CASSSIQGRGEQYF	TGCGCCAGCAGCTCCATACAGGGAAGGGGAGAGCAGTACTTC
NA	NA	TRBV6-1	TRBJ2-7	CASSETSGVEQYF	TGTGCCAGCAGTGAAACTTCAGGGGTCGAGCAGTACTTC
NA	TRBD1	TRBV7-9	TRBJ2-2	CASSRGQSNTGELFF	TGTGCCAGCAGCCGGGGACAGTCGAACACCGGGGAGCTGTTTTTT
NA	NA	TRBV25-1	TRBJ1-6	CASSDLPNSPLHF	TGTGCCAGCAGTGATCTTCCCAATTCACCCCTCCACTTT
NA	NA	TRBV20-1	TRBJ1-1	CSAPGGRTKAFF	TGCAGTGCCCCGGGGGGGCGCACTAAAGCTTTCTTT
NA	TRBD1	TRBV27	TRBJ1-2	CASTPGQGARNNYGYTF	TGTGCCAGCACCCCGGGACAGGGGGCGCGGAATAACTATGGCTACACCTTC
NA	NA	TRBV5-1	TRBJ2-5	CASSLEPDGTSQETQYF	TGCGCCAGCAGCTTGGAGCCTGACGGGACCTCCCAAGAGACCCAGTACTTC
once	NA	TRBV7-9	TRBJ2-1	CASSRGARDEQFF	TGTGCCAGCAGCCGAGGTGCGCGGGATGAGCAGTTCTTC
few	NA	TRBV7-2	TRBJ1-5	CASSPAPGNQPQHF	TGTGCCAGCAGCCCCGCGCCAGGGAATCAGCCCCAGCATTTT
NA	NA	TRBV24-1	TRBJ1-4	CATSSTGEKLFF	TGTGCCACCAGTTCAACAGGCGAAAAACTGTTTTTT
NA	NA	TRBV2	TRBJ1-6	CASSEASSYNSPLHF	TGTGCCAGCAGTGAGGCGAGCTCCTATAATTCACCCCTCCACTTT
NA	NA	TRBV28	TRBJ2-3	CASRINRSTDTQYF	TGTGCCAGCAGAATAAACAGGAGCACAGATACGCAGTATTTT
NA	NA	TRBV5-6	TRBJ1-1	CASYNGGALPEAFF	TGTGCCAGCTACAATGGGGGCGCTCTCCCTGAAGCTTTCTTT
NA	TRBD2	TRBV11-3	TRBJ2-3	CASSLSSGRADTQYF	TGTGCCAGCAGCTTATCCAGCGGGAGAGCAGATACGCAGTATTTT
NA	NA	TRBV7-9	TRBJ1-2	CASSGRAMNYGYTF	TGTGCCAGCAGCGGACGGGCGATGAACTATGGCTACACCTTC
NA	NA	TRBV12-3/TRBV12-4	TRBJ1-5	CASSPGSRPQHF	TGTGCCAGCAGTCCGGGGTCGAGACCCCAGCATTTT
NA	TRBD1	TRBV12-5	TRBJ2-7	CASGSRTGVIYEQYF	TGTGCTAGTGGTTCTCGGACAGGGGTTATCTACGAGCAGTACTTC
NA	NA	TRBV5-1	TRBJ2-7	CATRTGVMTYEQYF	TGCGCCACGCGCACGGGAGTTATGACCTACGAGCAGTACTTC
NA	NA	TRBV7-9	TRBJ1-6	CASRRRDLADSPLHF	TGTGCCAGCAGGAGGAGGGACCTTGCCGATTCACCCCTCCACTTT
few	NA	TRBV5-1	TRBJ2-2	CASSLSTHNTGELFF	TGCGCCAGCAGCTTATCGACTCACAACACCGGGGAGCTGTTTTTT
NA	NA	TRBV14	TRBJ1-5	CASSPLGGQPQHF	TGTGCCAGCAGCCCCTTGGGGGGTCAGCCCCAGCATTTT
NA	TRBD2	TRBV5-8	TRBJ2-1	CASSFSGASYNEQFF	TGTGCCAGCAGCTTTAGCGGGGCGTCCTACAATGAGCAGTTCTTC
NA	NA	TRBV12-3/TRBV12-4	TRBJ1-5	CASSLGGAQPQHF	TGTGCCAGCAGTTTAGGGGGGGCCCAGCCCCAGCATTTT
NA	TRBD1	TRBV20-1	TRBJ1-5	CSAISNRGGNQPQHF	TGCAGTGCTATTTCGAACAGGGGGGGCAATCAGCCCCAGCATTTT
few	NA	TRBV6-2/TRBV6-3	TRBJ1-1	CASRLPGLSNTEAFF	TGTGCCAGCAGATTGCCCGGGTTATCGAACACTGAAGCTTTCTTT
NA	NA	TRBV27	TRBJ2-2	CASSLAGNTGELFF	TGTGCCAGCAGTTTAGCTGGGAACACCGGGGAGCTGTTTTTT
few	NA	TRBV19	TRBJ1-5	CASTGYSNQPQHF	TGTGCCAGTACCGGGTATAGCAATCAGCCCCAGCATTTT
NA	NA	TRBV19	TRBJ1-3	CASSKGRTGNTIYF	TGTGCCAGTAGTAAGGGGAGGACTGGAAACACCATATATTTT
NA	NA	TRBV11-2	TRBJ1-2	CASSLIRGLMDYGYTF	TGTGCCAGCAGCCTTATTAGGGGCCTGATGGACTATGGCTACACCTTC
NA	NA	TRBV6-5	TRBJ2-1	CASSYRLVGEQFF	TGTGCCAGCAGTTACCGACTAGTAGGGGAGCAGTTCTTC
NA	NA	TRBV11-3	TRBJ2-7	CASSFRYEQYF	TGTGCCAGCAGCTTTCGGTACGAGCAGTACTTC
NA	NA	TRBV19	TRBJ1-1	CASSQDRWNTEAFF	TGTGCCAGTAGTCAAGACAGGTGGAACACTGAAGCTTTCTTT
NA	TRBD2	TRBV10-3	TRBJ2-7	CAISDFTSGSAYEQYF	TGTGCCATCAGTGATTTTACTAGCGGGAGTGCCTACGAGCAGTACTTC